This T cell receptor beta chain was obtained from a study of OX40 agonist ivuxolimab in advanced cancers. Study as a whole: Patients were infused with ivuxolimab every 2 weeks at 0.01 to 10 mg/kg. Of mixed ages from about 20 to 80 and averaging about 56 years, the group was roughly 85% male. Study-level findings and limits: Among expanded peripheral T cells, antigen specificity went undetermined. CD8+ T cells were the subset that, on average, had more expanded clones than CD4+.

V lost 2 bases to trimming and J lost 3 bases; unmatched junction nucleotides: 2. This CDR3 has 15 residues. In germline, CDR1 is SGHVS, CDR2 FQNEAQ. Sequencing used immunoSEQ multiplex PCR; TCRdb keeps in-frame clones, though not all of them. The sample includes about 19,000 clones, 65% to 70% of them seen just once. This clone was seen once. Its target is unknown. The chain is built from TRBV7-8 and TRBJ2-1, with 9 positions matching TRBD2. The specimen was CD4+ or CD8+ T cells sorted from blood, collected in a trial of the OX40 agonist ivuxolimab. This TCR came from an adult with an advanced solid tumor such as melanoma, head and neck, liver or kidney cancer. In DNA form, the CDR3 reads TGTGCCAGCAGCTTATCTAGCGGGGACTACAATGAGCAGTTCTTC. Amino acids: CASSLSSGDYNEQFF.